The 28 T cell receptor beta chains below all came from one sample that was sequenced in a study of T cells in Graves' hyperthyroidism and ophthalmopathy. What was amplified from RNA transcripts were TCR beta CDR3 regions. HTBI primers were the set used in a first-round RT-PCR of the TCR CDR3. MiXCR was run by TCRdb on the multiplex PCR reads, yielding one entry per CDR3 protein. The sample holds roughly 510,000 distinct CDR3 sequences, about a fifth seen once. Sequencing input: blood. The receptors derive from a man aged 18 to 30 with Graves' hyperthyroidism.

In DNA form, the CDR3 reads TGTGCCAGCAGTTACTCGCGGGGGCGTCGAAATTCACCCCTCCACTTT. Translating it yields CASSYSRGRRNSPLHF. This chain links TRBV6-5 with TRBJ1-6, with TRBD1 as a possible D gene (6 bases). The CDR3 length is 16 residues. With 0 bases removed from V and 7 bases from J, the gap between germline ends came to 13 bases. The germline V gene encodes CDR1 MNHEY and CDR2 SVGAGI.

This clonotype was found many times. This chain joins TRBV11-2 and TRBJ2-2; 7 nucleotides match TRBD1. CDR3 length: 14 amino acids. Germline V gene sequence: CDR1 SGHAT, CDR2 FQNNGV. V lost 5 bases and J lost 5; bases outside the gene matches: 5. The CDR3 DNA sequence: TGTGCCAGCAGCAAGTACAGGGGAACCGGGGAGCTGTTTTTT. It is translated as CASSKYRGTGELFF.

This clonotype was detected ten times or more. The chain combines TRBV25-1 with TRBJ1-2; TRBD1 matches at 9 bases. CDR3 length: 14 residues. In germline, CDR1 is MGHDK, CDR2 SYGVNS. With 6 bases clipped from V and 2 bases from J, the junction kept 4 bases outside the gene matches. CDR3 sequence: CASRGTGRNYGYTF. The CDR3 bases are TGTGCCAGCAGGGGGACAGGGAGAAACTATGGCTACACCTTC.

As to this clonotype: A much larger clone differs by one base, so this may be a read error. This sequence joins TRBV28 and TRBJ1-1; tentatively, D is TRBD1 (5 bases). CDR3 length: 17 residues. Looked up from germline, CDR1 is MDHEN and CDR2 is SYDVKM. The CDR3 coding sequence is TGTGCCAGCGGTTTTACTTGGGGCACTGAACGGAACACTGAAGCTTTCTTT. Its protein product is CASGFTWGTERNTEAFF.

This clonotype was found many times. The chain joins TRBV28 to TRBJ1-2, with D tentatively TRBD1 (5 bases). V lost 1 base and J lost 11, with 20 bases in between. This CDR3 comprises 15 residues. From germline, CDR1 is MDHEN and CDR2 SYDVKM. The CDR3 protein is CASSLSGGPYEGYTF. For the CDR3, the DNA is TGTGCCAGCAGTTTATCCGGGGGACCTTATGAGGGATACACCTTC.

The sample holds a few counts of this clonotype. V is TRBV5-1 and J is TRBJ2-5; 10 nucleotides align to TRBD2. The CDR3 covers 16 residues. J was trimmed by 5 bases and V by 1 base; bases with no gene match: 8. Germline V CDR1 and CDR2: SGHRS, YFSETQ. The DNA for the CDR3 is TGCGCCAGCAGCTTGTGGTCTAGCGGGGGCCCGGAGACCCAGTACTTC. Translated, it gives CASSLWSSGGPETQYF.

The rearrangement links TRBV6-1 to TRBJ1-5; the match to TRBD1 covers 12 bases. V shed 7 bases, J shed 5 bases, and the junction held 9 bases outside the gene matches. The germline V gene encodes CDR1 MNHNS and CDR2 SASEGT. This CDR3 spans 16 amino acids. The CDR3: CASKAVGTGGDQPQHF. In DNA, the CDR3 is TGTGCCAGCAAAGCCGTTGGGACAGGGGGCGATCAGCCCCAGCATTTT.

This clonotype has only one observation. The chain is built from TRBV20-1 and TRBJ2-7; 10 bases align to TRBD2. This CDR3 has 16 amino acids. The V segment lost 2 bases and the J segment 3 bases; nucleotides outside the gene matches: 10. Per the germline V gene, CDR1 is DFQATT and CDR2 is SNEGSKA (reference sequence). The CDR3 DNA follows: TGCAGTGCTAGATCTATAGCGGGAGGTTCGAGCTACGAGCAGTACTTC. It translates to CSARSIAGGSSYEQYF.

This clonotype was seen many times. The chain carries TRBV28 and TRBJ1-1; possibly TRBD1 for D (5 bases). The CDR3 is 15 amino acids. The germline gives CDR1 MDHEN, CDR2 SYDVKM. Trimming removed 3 bases from V and 4 bases from J, with 15 bases in between. In DNA form, the CDR3 reads TGTGCCAGCAGTTTTTCGGGGGGGATCGGCACTGAAGCTTTCTTT. It codes for CASSFSGGIGTEAFF.

As regards this clonotype: A read error may be the cause here, since a much bigger clone is one base away. The CDR3 protein is CASSQRWGLYSEQYF. The DNA of the CDR3 is TGTGCCAGCAGCCAGAGGTGGGGGCTCTACTCCGAGCAGTACTTC. The chain is built from TRBV28 and TRBJ2-7; possible D gene TRBD1, 6 bases. The CDR3 is 15 amino acids. Germline V CDR1 and CDR2: MDHEN, SYDVKM. V was shortened by 6 bases and J by 6 bases, with 21 bases between the two germline ends.

This clonotype has ten or more counts. The chain links TRBV11-3 to TRBJ2-7, with D possibly being TRBD2 (6 bases). This CDR3 comprises 15 residues. The V gene's germline CDR1 is SGHNT and CDR2 YENEEA. V was trimmed by 2 bases and J by 0 bases, leaving 11 bases between them. CDR3 region: CASSLLADPSYEQYF. Here the CDR3 DNA reads TGTGCCAGCAGCTTATTAGCGGACCCCTCCTACGAGCAGTACTTC.

The rearrangement joins TRBV12-3 or TRBV12-4 to TRBJ2-5; TRBD2 agrees at 8 bases. The CDR3 loop spans 14 amino acids. The trim removed 8 bases at V and 5 bases at J, leaving 10 bases unmatched. This chain's CDR3 is CASSEREGIETQYF. The CDR3 DNA reads TGTGCCAGCTCGGAACGGGAGGGCATCGAGACCCAGTACTTC.

This clonotype was recorded a few times. The CDR3 sequence is CASSPSGRGSNQPQHF. The CDR3 DNA follows: TGTGCCAGCAGTCCATCGGGGAGAGGTAGCAATCAGCCCCAGCATTTT. This chain connects TRBV28 to TRBJ1-5; D gene unclear. Between the trimmed V and J ends, which lost 5 bases and 0 bases, there was a span of 14 bases. The CDR3 length is 16 residues. Germline-derived CDR1 and CDR2 are MDHEN and SYDVKM.

Regarding this clonotype: A read error may be the cause here, since a much bigger clone is one base away. The chain has TRBV6-1 and TRBJ2-4; a possible D gene is TRBD2 (6 bases). The CDR3 consists of 17 residues. The germline V gene has CDR1 MNHNS and CDR2 SASEGT. The CDR3 region is CASRKGDFASTKNIKYF. CDR3 coding DNA: TGTGCCAGCAGGAAAGGGGACTTCGCCTCGACCAAAAACATTAAGTACTTC.

Many counts were recorded for this clonotype. The V and J genes are TRBV4-2 and TRBJ1-1, with TRBD1 matching 7 bases. V lost 6 bases, J lost 1 base, and 14 bases stayed unmatched. CDR1 is LGHNA and CDR2 is YNFKEQ in the germline V gene. This CDR3 comprises 17 residues. The CDR3 protein is CASRKVGVTGRNTEAFF. The CDR3 DNA follows: TGTGCCAGCAGAAAAGTAGGGGTGACAGGGCGGAACACTGAAGCTTTCTTT.

This clonotype was seen repeatedly, ten times or more. The chain uses TRBV6-5 and TRBJ1-2; D is ambiguous. Germline loops: CDR1 MNHEY, CDR2 SVGAGI. With 2 bases removed from V and 4 bases from J, the gap between germline ends came to 8 bases. This CDR3 is built from 13 residues. The CDR3 bases are TGTGCCAGCAGTTACCTCGGTAGCTATGGCTACACCTTC. It codes for CASSYLGSYGYTF.

This clonotype was counted ten times or more. The CDR3 loop reads CASSAEWDTEAFF. The CDR3 DNA reads TGTGCCAGCAGCGCTGAATGGGACACTGAAGCTTTCTTT. The chain carries TRBV7-6 and TRBJ1-1; no clear D gene. Per germline, CDR1 SGHVS and CDR2 FNYEAQ. This CDR3 comprises 13 residues. V was clipped by 5 bases and J by 3 bases, with 10 bases between them.

This clonotype was seen ten or more times. CDR3 region: CASRTAGETQYF. The CDR3 DNA sequence: TGTGCCAGCAGGACAGCCGGGGAGACCCAGTACTTC. The gene calls are TRBV28 and TRBJ2-5; tentatively, D is TRBD1 (5 bases). V lost 6 bases and J 5 bases, leaving 10 bases between the germline ends. The CDR3 has 12 residues. Germline V CDR1 and CDR2: MDHEN, SYDVKM.

This chain links TRBV18 with TRBJ1-2, with TRBD1 matching over 9 bases. V gave up 5 bases and J gave up 2 bases; unmatched junction bases: 6. CDR3 length: 15 amino acids. Looked up from germline, CDR1 is KGHSH and CDR2 is LQKENI. The CDR3 nucleotides are TGTGCCAGCTCAAGCTCCGGGACAGGGAACTATGGCTACACCTTC. It is translated as CASSSSGTGNYGYTF.

There are a few counts of this clonotype. The chain joins TRBV6-1 to TRBJ2-3, with 12 nucleotides matching TRBD2. Germline CDR1 MNHNS, CDR2 SASEGT. The CDR3 contains 13 residues. V lost 8 bases and J lost 6; bases outside the gene matches: 3. The CDR3 loop reads CASSSGGVDTQYF. As DNA, the CDR3 is TGTGCCAGCTCTAGCGGGGGGGTTGATACGCAGTATTTT.

This clonotype was detected ten times or more. The rearrangement links TRBV6-5 to TRBJ2-5; D perhaps matches TRBD2 (6 bases). The ends were cut back, 4 bases at V and 5 bases at J, with 11 bases in the middle. Germline CDR1 reads MNHEY; CDR2 reads SVGAGI. The CDR3 extends over 13 amino acids. The CDR3 coding sequence is TGTGCCAGCAGTTCCTCGGGGGTGGAGACCCAGTACTTC. Translated, it gives CASSSSGVETQYF.

This clonotype occurred many times. In DNA, the CDR3 is TGCAGCGTCTGGGGGAGCGGGGCCCCCTACGAGCAGTACTTC. This gives the protein CSVWGSGAPYEQYF. The chain is built from TRBV29-1 and TRBJ2-7, with 7 bases lining up with TRBD2. Germline CDR1 SQVTM, CDR2 ANQGSEA. Trimming removed 6 bases from V and 2 bases from J; junction bases left unmatched: 10. This CDR3 has 14 residues.

This clonotype occurred many times. The chain has TRBV2 and TRBJ1-2; D might be TRBD1 (5 bases). The CDR3 loop spans 16 amino acids. From germline, CDR1 is SNHLY and CDR2 FYNNEI. V was shortened by 3 bases and J by 4 bases, with 18 bases between the two germline ends. This chain's CDR3 is CASSDPTDTTVYGYTF. The CDR3 DNA reads as TGTGCCAGCAGTGACCCGACCGACACGACAGTCTATGGCTACACCTTC.

This clonotype has only a few counts. The rearrangement uses TRBV14 and TRBJ1-2; unclear D gene. V was cut by 1 base and J by 0 bases, with 9 bases left in between. The CDR3 loop spans 15 amino acids. In germline, CDR1 is SGHDN, CDR2 FVKESK. The CDR3 region is CASSQAGVSNYGYTF. The DNA of the CDR3 is TGTGCCAGCAGCCAAGCCGGGGTGTCTAACTATGGCTACACCTTC.

The chain employs TRBV29-1 and TRBJ2-7, with 9 bases matching TRBD1. Germline V gene sequence: CDR1 SQVTM, CDR2 ANQGSEA. There are 12 residues in the CDR3. Trimming took 8 bases from V and 6 from J; bases not matched to a gene: 8. CDR3 sequence: CSMGQGKGEQYF. The CDR3 nucleotides read TGCAGCATGGGACAGGGTAAAGGCGAGCAGTACTTC.

This clonotype was observed many times. The V call is TRBV4-1, the J call TRBJ1-1; no definite D call. Germline loops: CDR1 MGHRA, CDR2 YSYEKL. This CDR3 is built from 11 residues. Trimming pared 8 bases from V and 6 bases from J, leaving 10 bases between. Here the CDR3 reads CASDLAAEAFF. DNA of the CDR3: TGCGCCAGCGACCTAGCGGCTGAAGCTTTCTTT.

In this sample, this clonotype turned up many times. This sequence joins TRBV7-8 and TRBJ2-5, with 10 bases lining up with TRBD1. Germline trimming cut 3 bases from V and 5 bases from J; bases unmatched to any gene: 12. This CDR3 region has 17 residues. Germline V gives CDR1 SGHVS, CDR2 FQNEAQ. CDR3 sequence: CASSLRRDRGANETQYF. CDR3 in DNA: TGTGCCAGCAGCTTGCGCCGGGACAGGGGCGCTAACGAGACCCAGTACTTC.

This clonotype was detected ten times or more. The V and J genes are TRBV28 and TRBJ1-1, with D unclear. V dropped 2 bases and J dropped 3 bases, with 10 bases sitting between them. The CDR3 is 14 amino acids. Germline CDR1 is MDHEN and CDR2 is SYDVKM. The CDR3 DNA follows: TGTGCCAGCAGTTTACCTGGCCTCGACACTGAAGCTTTCTTT. Translation: CASSLPGLDTEAFF.